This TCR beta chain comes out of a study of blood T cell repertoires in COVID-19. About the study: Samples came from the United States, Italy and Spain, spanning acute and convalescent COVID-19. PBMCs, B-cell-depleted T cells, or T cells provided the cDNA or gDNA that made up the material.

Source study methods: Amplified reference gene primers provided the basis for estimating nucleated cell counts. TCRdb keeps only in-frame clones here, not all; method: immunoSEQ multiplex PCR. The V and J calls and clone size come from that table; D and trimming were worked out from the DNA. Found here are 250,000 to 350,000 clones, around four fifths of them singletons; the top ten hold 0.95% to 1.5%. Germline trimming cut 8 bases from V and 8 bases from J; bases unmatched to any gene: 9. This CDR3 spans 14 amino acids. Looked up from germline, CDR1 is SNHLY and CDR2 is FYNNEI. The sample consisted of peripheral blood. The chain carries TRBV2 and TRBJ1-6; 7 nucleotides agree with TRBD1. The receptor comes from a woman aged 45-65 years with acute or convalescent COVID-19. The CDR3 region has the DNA TGTGCCAGCTCGGAGGGGGCCGTATATTCACCCCTCCACTTT. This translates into CASSEGAVYSPLHF.